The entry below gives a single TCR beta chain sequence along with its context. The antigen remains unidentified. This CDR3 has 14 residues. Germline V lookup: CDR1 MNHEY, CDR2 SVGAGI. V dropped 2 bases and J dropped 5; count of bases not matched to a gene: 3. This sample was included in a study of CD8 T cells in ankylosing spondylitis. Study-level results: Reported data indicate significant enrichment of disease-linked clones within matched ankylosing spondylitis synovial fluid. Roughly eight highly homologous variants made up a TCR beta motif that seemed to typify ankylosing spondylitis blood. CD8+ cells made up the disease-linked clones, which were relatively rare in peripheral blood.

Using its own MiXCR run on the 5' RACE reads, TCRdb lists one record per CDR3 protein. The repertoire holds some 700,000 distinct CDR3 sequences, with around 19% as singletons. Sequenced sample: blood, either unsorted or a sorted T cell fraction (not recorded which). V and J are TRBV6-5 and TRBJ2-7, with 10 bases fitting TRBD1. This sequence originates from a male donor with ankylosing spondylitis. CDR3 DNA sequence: TGTGCCAGCAGTTACCGGGACAGGGGTCACGAGCAGTACTTC. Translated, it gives CASSYRDRGHEQYF.